The present T cell receptor beta chain was sequenced within a study of molecular identifiers for immune sequencing clone quantification. General study points: Clonotypes topping 20 RNA copies carried over 98% of effector molecules but under 1% of naive ones.

Trimming stripped 2 bases from V and 4 bases from J, with 11 bases between. Germline values: CDR1 MNHEY, CDR2 SMNVEV (reference sequence). CDR3 length: 14 amino acids. Based on a CD8+CD4-CCR7+CD45RA+ profile, naive CD8 T cells were sorted. This clonotype occurred many times. Antigen unknown. TCRdb analysed the PCR reads with MiXCR anew, one entry per CDR3 protein. In the table there are around 470,000 distinct CDR3 sequences, about 25% of which are singletons. The receptor comes from a human donor in good health. Some libraries in this study had Jurkat cell RNA spiked in. The chain joins TRBV27 to TRBJ1-2; D is unresolved. The material sequenced was naive CD8+ T cells from blood, with Jurkat cell RNA spiked in. The subset: FACS-sorted CD8+CD4-CCR7+CD45RA+ naive T cells. Written as DNA, the CDR3 is TGTGCCAGCAGTTTACTCCATCACCCCTATGGCTACACCTTC. Translating it yields CASSLLHHPYGYTF.